This entry lists 29 T cell receptor beta chains sequenced from one sample in a study of blood T cell repertoires in COVID-19. This table comes from immunoSEQ multiplex PCR, and its TCRdb copy is limited to in-frame clones, with some not included. The profile shows under 250,000 clones, about 85% of them singletons. The sample taken for sequencing was peripheral blood. All receptors derive from a woman of 80 years or more with acute or convalescent COVID-19.

J is TRBJ1-1 and V is TRBV3-1 (or the pseudogene TRBV3-2); D is possibly TRBD1 (6 bases). The CDR3 loop spans 13 amino acids. The germline V gene has CDR1 LGHDT and CDR2 YNNKEL (reference sequence). V gave up 1 base and J gave up 10 bases, with 13 bases separating them. The DNA for the CDR3 is TGTGCCAGCAGCCAAGGGACAGTTCCTGGAGCTTTCTTT. Residues: CASSQGTVPGAFF.

This clone occurred a few times. This chain links TRBV27 with TRBJ2-7, with 11 bases matching TRBD2. Germline loops: CDR1 MNHEY, CDR2 SMNVEV (reference sequence). The CDR3 is 17 residues long. The ends lost 5 bases at V and 9 bases at J; junction bases unmatched: 18. The CDR3 loop reads CASSRPGLAVLIEGQYF. CDR3 in DNA: TGTGCCAGCAGTCGTCCGGGACTAGCGGTCCTGATTGAGGGGCAGTACTTC.

The V and J genes are TRBV4-1 and TRBJ1-1, with 7 positions matching TRBD1. The V gene's germline CDR1 is MGHRA and CDR2 YSYEKL. The CDR3 is made up of 15 amino acids. V gave up 2 bases and J gave up 1 base; unmatched junction bases: 4. The CDR3 sequence: CASSQQDRANTEAFF. CDR3 sequence (DNA): TGCGCCAGCAGCCAACAAGACAGGGCGAACACTGAAGCTTTCTTT.

As regards this clone: The sample contains more than one DNA sequence encoding this CDR3. This sequence joins TRBV5-1 and TRBJ2-2, with TRBD2 identical over 11 bases. CDR3 length: 16 residues. J gave up 0 bases and V 4 bases, and 2 bases lay outside the gene matches. Germline-derived CDR1 and CDR2 are SGHRS and YFSETQ. The CDR3 DNA follows: TGCGCCAGCAGCCTGGGACTAGCGGCGAACACCGGGGAGCTGTTTTTT. It encodes CASSLGLAANTGELFF. Full variable domain (outside the CDR3, taken from reference TRBV5-1 and TRBJ2-2): KAGVTQTPRYLIKTRGQQVTLSCSPISGHRSVSWYQQTPGQGLQFLFEYFSETQRNKGNFPGRFSGRQFSNSRSEMNVSTLELGDSALYLCASSLGLAANTGELFFGEGSRLTVL.

This sequence joins TRBV7-3 and TRBJ2-3; TRBD1 might be the D (6 bases). This CDR3 has 14 amino acids. Germline CDR1 is SGHTA and CDR2 is FQGTGA. The ends were cut back, 5 bases at V and 0 bases at J, with 9 bases in the middle. The CDR3 reads CASSPGQSTDTQYF. DNA for the CDR3: TGTGCCAGCAGCCCCGGACAGAGCACAGATACGCAGTATTTT.

The chain is built from TRBV7-2 and TRBJ2-7; D ambiguous. The CDR3 consists of 15 residues. Germline-derived CDR1 and CDR2 are SGHTA and FQGNSA. With 1 base removed from V and 1 base from J, the gap between germline ends came to 11 bases. CDR3 protein: CASSLGASSSYEQYF. The CDR3 DNA reads TGTGCCAGCAGCTTAGGGGCCTCGTCTTCCTACGAGCAGTACTTC.

This clone was recorded once. This sequence joins TRBV6-6 and TRBJ2-1, with TRBD1 as a possible D gene (5 bases). The V gene's germline CDR1 is MNHNY and CDR2 SVGAGI (reference sequence). V was trimmed by 10 bases and J by 8 bases, leaving 18 bases between them. The CDR3 runs to 13 residues. The CDR3 DNA sequence: TGTGCCATCAACCTGAGAGCCAGGGATGAGCAGTTCTTC. Translated, it gives CAINLRARDEQFF.

Regarding this clone: This same CDR3 is encoded by further DNA sequences in the sample. The gene calls are TRBV6-1 and TRBJ2-7; 7 bases align to TRBD1. Trimming removed 3 bases from V and 0 bases from J; junction bases left unmatched: 2. The CDR3 consists of 14 residues. Germline V gene sequence: CDR1 MNHNS, CDR2 SASEGT. The CDR3 DNA sequence: TGTGCCAGCAGTGAGGACAGGAGCTCCTACGAGCAGTACTTC. Protein product: CASSEDRSSYEQYF.

The chain joins TRBV11-2 to TRBJ2-7, with 7 bases matching TRBD1. Germline values: CDR1 SGHAT, CDR2 FQNNGV. The CDR3 runs to 12 residues. Losses at the gene ends were 6 bases for V and 5 bases for J; bases not matched to a gene: 4. The CDR3 is CASRKTGDEQYF. CDR3 bases: TGTGCCAGCAGGAAAACAGGGGACGAGCAGTACTTC.

Concerning this clone itself: The same CDR3 arises from other DNA sequences in this sample as well. The rearrangement joins TRBV3-1 (or the pseudogene TRBV3-2) to TRBJ1-2; D unresolved. CDR1 is LGHDT and CDR2 is YNNKEL in the germline V gene (reference sequence). This CDR3 contains 13 residues. V was trimmed by 1 base and J by 2 bases, leaving 5 bases between them. The CDR3 is CASSQAVNYGYTF. The DNA of the CDR3 is TGTGCCAGCAGCCAAGCAGTCAACTATGGCTACACCTTC.

This clone was found a few times. This rearrangement joins TRBV2 to TRBJ2-3; D not resolved. CDR1 SNHLY and CDR2 FYNNEI come from the germline V gene. The CDR3 runs to 12 residues. V was clipped by 3 bases and J by 2 bases, with 3 bases between them. The DNA for the CDR3 is TGTGCCAGCAGTGACCTCACAGATACGCAGTATTTT. Amino acids: CASSDLTDTQYF.

The chain couples TRBV10-3 to TRBJ1-2; TRBD1 might be the D (6 bases). V was cut by 2 bases and J by 4 bases, with 14 bases left in between. The length of the CDR3 is 15 residues. Looked up from germline, CDR1 is ENHRY and CDR2 is SYGVKD. Written as DNA, the CDR3 is TGTGCCATCAGTGAGCCTCCCGGGACATCCTATGGCTACACCTTC. Protein product: CAISEPPGTSYGYTF.

This chain links TRBV30 with TRBJ2-1, with TRBD2 matching 11 bases. Germline CDR1 GTSNPN, CDR2 SVGIG (reference sequence). This CDR3 has 19 residues. The V gene end was trimmed by 2 bases and the J gene end by 2 bases; junction bases not matched to a gene: 14. The CDR3 loop is CAWSLNFLAGGVTYNEQFF. CDR3 in DNA: TGTGCCTGGAGTCTCAATTTTCTAGCGGGAGGTGTAACCTACAATGAGCAGTTCTTC.

The chain employs TRBV19 and TRBJ2-5; possibly TRBD1 for D (6 bases). Trimming shortened V by 3 bases and J by 2 bases, and 13 bases separated the two germline ends. The length of the CDR3 is 15 residues. Germline CDR1 and CDR2: LNHDA and SQIVND (reference sequence). Here the CDR3 reads CASSIVQGSQETQYF. In DNA form, the CDR3 reads TGTGCCAGTAGTATTGTACAGGGCTCTCAAGAGACCCAGTACTTC.

The V call is TRBV7-2, the J call TRBJ1-2, with D unresolved. V gave up 5 bases and J gave up 3 bases, with 13 bases separating them. CDR1 SGHTA and CDR2 FQGNSA come from the germline V gene. The CDR3 is 14 amino acids. CDR3 coding DNA: TGTGCCAGCAGCCCGCAGAACCCCCACTATGGCTACACCTTC. Translated, it gives CASSPQNPHYGYTF.

The J gene is TRBJ2-1, the V gene TRBV25-1; 14 bases are shared with TRBD2. CDR1 MGHDK and CDR2 SYGVNS come from the germline V gene. This CDR3 comprises 16 residues. J gave up 7 bases and V 4 bases, and 6 bases lay outside the gene matches. This CDR3 is CASSVLRTSGGNEQFF. The CDR3 DNA follows: TGTGCCAGCAGTGTCCTACGGACTAGCGGGGGGAATGAGCAGTTCTTC.

The chain recombines TRBV5-1 with TRBJ1-5; 10 bases align to TRBD1. Trimming at V came to 1 base and at J to 8 bases, leaving 6 bases not matched to a gene. The CDR3 has 15 residues. Germline V gives CDR1 SGHRS, CDR2 YFSETQ. The CDR3 is CASSLSGTGVEPQHF. As DNA, the CDR3 is TGCGCCAGCAGCTTGAGCGGGACAGGGGTTGAGCCCCAGCATTTT.

The chain recombines TRBV19 with TRBJ2-1; 9 bases are shared with TRBD1. V gave up 7 bases and J gave up 8 bases; unmatched junction bases: 9. Germline lookup yields CDR1 LNHDA and CDR2 SQIVND (reference sequence). The CDR3 sequence is 14 residues long. The CDR3 DNA reads as TGTGCCAGTATGATTTTGGGACAGGGCCATGAGCAGTTCTTC. Translating it yields CASMILGQGHEQFF.

The chain recombines TRBV21-1 with TRBJ2-5; the tabulated D call, TRBD2, remains unverified against the DNA. TRBV21-1 is labeled a pseudogene. The CDR3 runs 14 residues. The CDR3 sequence is CASSNVSSFETQYF. CDR3 bases: TGTGCCAGCAGCAATGTTAGTAGTTTCGAGACCCAGTACTTC.

The rearrangement uses TRBV9 and TRBJ2-3; D may be TRBD2 (5 bases). Per germline, CDR1 SGDLS and CDR2 YYNGEE. Trimming left V 0 bases short and J 4 bases short, with 15 bases between. The CDR3 runs 16 residues. The CDR3 loop is CASSVGVAPEADTQYF. The CDR3 DNA sequence: TGTGCCAGCAGCGTAGGAGTCGCCCCGGAGGCAGATACGCAGTATTTT.

J is TRBJ2-3 and V is TRBV5-1; D is possibly TRBD1 (5 bases). Germline CDR1 and CDR2: SGHRS and YFSETQ. Deletions cut 0 bases from V and 4 bases from J, with 15 bases between. CDR3 length equals 16 residues. For the CDR3, the DNA is TGCGCCAGCAGCTTGGAAGGGGCAGTAGGTGCAGATACGCAGTATTTT. As protein: CASSLEGAVGADTQYF.

Only a few counts were recorded for this clone. The V gene is TRBV6-1, the J gene TRBJ1-4; TRBD1 might be the D (5 bases). The CDR3 sequence is 14 residues long. The germline V gene has CDR1 MNHNS and CDR2 SASEGT. V lost 1 base to trimming and J lost 6 bases, with 9 bases between them. CDR3: CASSEVWGDEKLFF. CDR3 nucleotides: TGTGCCAGCAGTGAAGTGTGGGGGGATGAAAAACTGTTTTTT.

The V and J genes are TRBV3-1 (or the pseudogene TRBV3-2) and TRBJ1-1, with 8 bases aligning to TRBD1. Germline CDR1 and CDR2: LGHDT and YNNKEL (reference sequence). V lost 1 base and J lost 12; bases outside the gene matches: 4. CDR3 length: 12 residues. This chain's CDR3 is CASSQGDRLTFF. CDR3 in DNA: TGTGCCAGCAGCCAAGGGGACAGGTTAACTTTCTTT.

V gene TRBV5-1 combines with J gene TRBJ2-3, with D uncertain. V dropped 3 bases and J dropped 1 base, with 21 bases sitting between them. Germline V gene lookup returns CDR1 SGHRS and CDR2 YFSETQ. The CDR3 totals 18 residues. CDR3 nucleotides: TGCGCCAGCAGCTCCCCCCCCGGTTGGGCTGGTCGCACAGATACGCAGTATTTT. It translates to CASSSPPGWAGRTDTQYF.

DNA for the CDR3: TGTGCCAGCAGCCGGACAGGGGGTTTCTACGAGCAGTACTTC. It specifies CASSRTGGFYEQYF. The rearrangement joins TRBV14 to TRBJ2-7; 10 bases line up with TRBD1. CDR3 length: 14 amino acids. Germline V CDR1 and CDR2: SGHDN, FVKESK. The V segment lost 4 bases and the J segment 3 bases; nucleotides outside the gene matches: 3.

The chain has TRBV15 and TRBJ1-1; D not resolved. V lost 5 bases and J lost 0, with 16 bases in between. The CDR3 sequence is 16 residues long. From germline, CDR1 is LNHNV and CDR2 YYDKDF (reference sequence). The CDR3 reads CATSPSRLRMNTEAFF. CDR3 nucleotide sequence: TGTGCCACCAGCCCCTCACGGTTGAGGATGAACACTGAAGCTTTCTTT. Based on the CDR3 plus reference TRBV15 and TRBJ1-1, the full variable domain is DAMVIQNPRYQVTQFGKPVTLSCSQTLNHNVMYWYQQKSSQAPKLLFHYYDKDFNNEADTPDNFQSRRPNTSFCFLDIRSPGLGDTAMYLCATSPSRLRMNTEAFFGQGTRLTVV.

In DNA form, the CDR3 reads TGTGCCAGTAGTATATCCGGACTAGCGGGAAGATCCCCCCACAATGAGCAGTTCTTC. This sequence encodes CASSISGLAGRSPHNEQFF. The rearrangement uses TRBV19 and TRBJ2-1; 12 nucleotides agree with TRBD2. Germline values: CDR1 LNHDA, CDR2 SQIVND (reference sequence). The CDR3 is made up of 19 amino acids. The V gene end was trimmed by 2 bases and the J gene end by 5 bases; junction bases not matched to a gene: 13.

This chain uses TRBV6-5 with TRBJ2-5; tentative D call: TRBD2 (5 bases). Germline V CDR1 and CDR2: MNHEY, SVGAGI. Trimming shortened V by 6 bases and J by 2 bases, and 16 bases separated the two germline ends. The CDR3 has 15 amino acids. This CDR3 is CASSHTLARQETQYF. CDR3 nucleotide sequence: TGTGCCAGCAGCCACACCTTAGCGAGACAAGAGACCCAGTACTTC.

V gene TRBV9 combines with J gene TRBJ2-3; D is possibly TRBD2 (5 bases). CDR1 and CDR2 (germline): SGDLS, YYNGEE. The ends were cut back, 0 bases at V and 6 bases at J, with 17 bases in the middle. The CDR3 has 16 residues. CDR3 DNA sequence: TGTGCCAGCAGCGTAGGGGGTAGCGACCCCATGGATACGCAGTATTTT. Protein sequence: CASSVGGSDPMDTQYF.